This is a list of T cell receptor beta chains from one sample in a study of blood T cell repertoires in COVID-19. Clones were read by immunoSEQ multiplex PCR, and TCRdb kept only the in-frame ones, dropping some. The table has fewer than 85,000 clones, about 76% seen once; the top ten hold about 20%. Input material: peripheral blood. The receptors derive from a woman aged 80 or over with active or convalescent COVID-19. Each CDR3 is given with its conserved first and last residue. The order of the fields is clone size, J gene, V gene, CDR3 length, D gene, CDR3 DNA, CDR3 protein. D genes are given only for firm matches. Clone size appears in some rows only: once, few, many, or a class for an expanded clone.

abundance: -; j_gene: TRBJ2-7; v_gene: TRBV5-1; len: 13; d_gene: -; CDR3nt: TGCGCCAGCAGCTTGGGAGAGGGGGGGCGTCAGTACTTC; CDR3aa: CASSLGEGGRQYF
abundance: -; j_gene: TRBJ2-5; v_gene: TRBV20-1; len: 14; d_gene: -; CDR3nt: TGCAGTGCTAGTGAGGGGGGGTTACAAGAGACCCAGTACTTC; CDR3aa: CSASEGGLQETQYF
abundance: -; j_gene: TRBJ2-7; v_gene: TRBV6-6; len: 14; d_gene: -; CDR3nt: TGTGCCAGCAGTTACCCGCAGATCGTTCAAGAGCAGTACTTC; CDR3aa: CASSYPQIVQEQYF
abundance: -; j_gene: TRBJ1-5; v_gene: TRBV24-1; len: 15; d_gene: TRBD1; CDR3nt: TGTGCCACCGGGTACAGGGGGCGATGCAATCAGCCCCAGCATTTT; CDR3aa: CATGYRGRCNQPQHF
abundance: -; j_gene: TRBJ2-2; v_gene: TRBV9; len: 16; d_gene: -; CDR3nt: TGTGCCAGCAGCGTAGCTGGGGGGGGCCACACCGGGGAGCTGTTTTTT; CDR3aa: CASSVAGGGHTGELFF
abundance: many; j_gene: TRBJ2-6; v_gene: TRBV29-1; len: 17; d_gene: TRBD1; CDR3nt: TGCAGCCCAATTGGTGACAGGGCTCCCTCTGGGGCCAACGTCCTGACTTTC; CDR3aa: CSPIGDRAPSGANVLTF
abundance: few; j_gene: TRBJ2-7; v_gene: TRBV5-1; len: 15; d_gene: TRBD2; CDR3nt: TGCGCCAGCAGCCCCCGCAGTAGCGGGGTGCTCGAGCAGTACTTC; CDR3aa: CASSPRSSGVLEQYF
abundance: -; j_gene: TRBJ1-1; v_gene: TRBV10-3; len: 16; d_gene: -; CDR3nt: TGTGCCATCGAGTGGTGGGGGAGGCATAGGAACACTGAAGCTTTCTTT; CDR3aa: CAIEWWGRHRNTEAFF
abundance: -; j_gene: TRBJ2-5; v_gene: TRBV5-3; len: 15; d_gene: -; CDR3nt: TGTGCCAGAAGCTTGGCGGGGGAACCACGGGAGACCCAGTACTTC; CDR3aa: CARSLAGEPRETQYF
abundance: -; j_gene: TRBJ1-5; v_gene: TRBV28; len: 14; d_gene: TRBD1; CDR3nt: TGTGCCAGCAGTCCGACAGGGGATAGGCAGCCCCAGCATTTT; CDR3aa: CASSPTGDRQPQHF
abundance: -; j_gene: TRBJ1-4; v_gene: TRBV25-1; len: 15; d_gene: TRBD1; CDR3nt: TGTGCCAGCAGTGAATACACAGGGGGCGACGAAAAACTGTTTTTT; CDR3aa: CASSEYTGGDEKLFF
abundance: once; j_gene: TRBJ2-5; v_gene: TRBV15; len: 14; d_gene: -; CDR3nt: TGTGCCACCAGCTTTGGGGCGCTCGAAGAGACCCAGTACTTC; CDR3aa: CATSFGALEETQYF
abundance: -; j_gene: TRBJ2-1; v_gene: TRBV29-1; len: 17; d_gene: TRBD2; CDR3nt: TGCAGCGTTCAGGGACTAGCGGGGGGGAGCTCCTACAATGAGCAGTTCTTC; CDR3aa: CSVQGLAGGSSYNEQFF
abundance: once; j_gene: TRBJ1-1; v_gene: TRBV10-3; len: 15; d_gene: -; CDR3nt: TGTGCCATCAGTGCTTTGACTCCGGGAGGGACTGAAGCTTTCTTT; CDR3aa: CAISALTPGGTEAFF
abundance: -; j_gene: TRBJ2-5; v_gene: TRBV5-1; len: 17; d_gene: TRBD1; CDR3nt: TGCGCCAGCAGCTTAGATGGGACAGGGACCCCCCAAGAGACCCAGTACTTC; CDR3aa: CASSLDGTGTPQETQYF
abundance: few; j_gene: TRBJ1-3; v_gene: TRBV6-5; len: 14; d_gene: -; CDR3nt: TGTGCCAGCAAGACAGACTTCTCTGGAAACACCATATATTTT; CDR3aa: CASKTDFSGNTIYF
abundance: -; j_gene: TRBJ2-5; v_gene: TRBV7-2; len: 14; d_gene: -; CDR3nt: TGTGCCAGCAGCTATAGCGCTGGTTCGGAGACCCAGTACTTC; CDR3aa: CASSYSAGSETQYF
abundance: -; j_gene: TRBJ2-1; v_gene: TRBV27; len: 14; d_gene: -; CDR3nt: TGTGCCAGCAGGCCGGACTTCCCTTACAATGAGCAGTTCTTC; CDR3aa: CASRPDFPYNEQFF
abundance: many; j_gene: TRBJ2-7; v_gene: TRBV5-6; len: 17; d_gene: -; CDR3nt: TGTGCCAGCAGCCCCTACTTGGCGGGGATATTCTCCTACGAGCAGTACTTC; CDR3aa: CASSPYLAGIFSYEQYF
abundance: -; j_gene: TRBJ2-4; v_gene: TRBV18; len: 15; d_gene: TRBD2; CDR3nt: TGTGCCAGCTCACTGAGCGGGGGGGCCCTGTACATTCAGTACTTC; CDR3aa: CASSLSGGALYIQYF
abundance: few; j_gene: TRBJ2-7; v_gene: TRBV7-8; len: 14; d_gene: TRBD2; CDR3nt: TGTGCCAGCAGCCGCCGGGGGGATAGAGGGGAGCAGTACTTC; CDR3aa: CASSRRGDRGEQYF
abundance: -; j_gene: TRBJ2-1; v_gene: TRBV19; len: 17; d_gene: TRBD2; CDR3nt: TGTGCCAGTAGCGGGGGGCTAGCGGGGATCGAGAACAATGAGCAGTTCTTC; CDR3aa: CASSGGLAGIENNEQFF
abundance: -; j_gene: TRBJ2-7; v_gene: TRBV6-2/TRBV6-3; len: 15; d_gene: -; CDR3nt: TGTGCCAGCAGTTACGCTTTTCGCAGGGCTTACGAGCAGTACTTC; CDR3aa: CASSYAFRRAYEQYF
abundance: -; j_gene: TRBJ2-1; v_gene: TRBV6-5; len: 15; d_gene: -; CDR3nt: TGTGCCAGCACACGGGGGGCAAGCTCCTACAATGAGCAGTTCTTC; CDR3aa: CASTRGASSYNEQFF
abundance: few; j_gene: TRBJ2-4; v_gene: TRBV4-1; len: 13; d_gene: TRBD1; CDR3nt: TGCGCCAGCAGTCCAGGGGGCAAAAACATTCAGTACTTC; CDR3aa: CASSPGGKNIQYF
abundance: few; j_gene: TRBJ2-2; v_gene: TRBV7-2; len: 17; d_gene: TRBD2; CDR3nt: TGTGCCAGCAGCTTTAGTCTAGCGGGGTATGACACCGGGGAGCTGTTTTTT; CDR3aa: CASSFSLAGYDTGELFF
abundance: -; j_gene: TRBJ2-1; v_gene: TRBV27; len: 15; d_gene: TRBD1; CDR3nt: TGTGCCAGCAGTAAGGGGACAGACTCCTACAATGAGCAGTTCTTC; CDR3aa: CASSKGTDSYNEQFF
abundance: -; j_gene: TRBJ2-1; v_gene: TRBV7-9; len: 15; d_gene: TRBD2; CDR3nt: TGTGCCAGCAGCTTTTTAGCGGGGGGGCCAGGTGAGCAGTTCTTC; CDR3aa: CASSFLAGGPGEQFF
abundance: -; j_gene: TRBJ2-1; v_gene: TRBV6-2/TRBV6-3; len: 15; d_gene: TRBD1; CDR3nt: TGTGCCAGCAGTACCACAGGGGATTCCTACAATGAGCAGTTCTTC; CDR3aa: CASSTTGDSYNEQFF
abundance: -; j_gene: TRBJ2-4; v_gene: TRBV28; len: 13; d_gene: TRBD1; CDR3nt: TGTGCCAGCGCCGGGACAGACAAAAACATTCAGTACTTC; CDR3aa: CASAGTDKNIQYF
abundance: -; j_gene: TRBJ1-5; v_gene: TRBV28; len: 14; d_gene: -; CDR3nt: TGTGCCAGCAGTTTACCCGGGGGGCACCAGCCCCAGCATTTT; CDR3aa: CASSLPGGHQPQHF
abundance: -; j_gene: TRBJ2-7; v_gene: TRBV6-5; len: 15; d_gene: TRBD1; CDR3nt: TGTGCCAGCTGTAGGGGGGACAGGAGCCACTACGAGCAGTACTTC; CDR3aa: CASCRGDRSHYEQYF
abundance: -; j_gene: TRBJ2-1; v_gene: TRBV25-1; len: 12; d_gene: -; CDR3nt: TGTGCCAGCAGTGCTCGAGACAATGAGCAGTTCTTC; CDR3aa: CASSARDNEQFF
abundance: -; j_gene: TRBJ2-1; v_gene: TRBV2; len: 15; d_gene: -; CDR3nt: TGTGCCAGCAGTGACGGTGGGGGGGCCAACAATGAGCAGTTCTTC; CDR3aa: CASSDGGGANNEQFF
abundance: -; j_gene: TRBJ1-6; v_gene: TRBV28; len: 17; d_gene: TRBD1; CDR3nt: TGTGCCAGCAGCATAGGACAGGGGGCGTCTCGAGGGTCACCCCTCCACTTT; CDR3aa: CASSIGQGASRGSPLHF
abundance: -; j_gene: TRBJ2-6; v_gene: TRBV5-1; len: 18; d_gene: TRBD1; CDR3nt: TGCGCCAGTAGGAAAGCCGGGACAGGGGCCTCTGGGGCCAACGTCCTGACTTTC; CDR3aa: CASRKAGTGASGANVLTF
abundance: -; j_gene: TRBJ2-5; v_gene: TRBV19; len: 13; d_gene: -; CDR3nt: TGTGCCAGTAGTATTACTAGCAGGGAGACCCAGTACTTC; CDR3aa: CASSITSRETQYF
abundance: -; j_gene: TRBJ2-5; v_gene: TRBV7-9; len: 18; d_gene: TRBD2; CDR3nt: TGTGCCAGCAGCTCACTAGCGGGGGGTCCTAACTCCCAAGAGACCCAGTACTTC; CDR3aa: CASSSLAGGPNSQETQYF
abundance: -; j_gene: TRBJ2-7; v_gene: TRBV11-2; len: 12; d_gene: -; CDR3nt: TGTGCCAGCAGCCTTAGAGGCACTCGCCAGTACTTC; CDR3aa: CASSLRGTRQYF
abundance: -; j_gene: TRBJ1-5; v_gene: TRBV6-1; len: 14; d_gene: -; CDR3nt: TGTGCCAGCAGTGAAAGCGGGGGTAGGCAGCCCCAGCATTTT; CDR3aa: CASSESGGRQPQHF
abundance: -; j_gene: TRBJ2-1; v_gene: TRBV6-1; len: 12; d_gene: -; CDR3nt: TGTGCCAGCAGTGAATTGACAGTTAAGCAGTTCTTC; CDR3aa: CASSELTVKQFF
abundance: -; j_gene: TRBJ2-7; v_gene: TRBV25-1; len: 14; d_gene: -; CDR3nt: TGTGCCAGCAGTGAACGGGTCAGTTCCTACGAGCAGTACTTC; CDR3aa: CASSERVSSYEQYF
abundance: once; j_gene: TRBJ1-5; v_gene: TRBV28; len: 14; d_gene: TRBD1; CDR3nt: TGTGCCAGCAGTCCGACAGGGTTAGGTCAGCCCCAGCATTTT; CDR3aa: CASSPTGLGQPQHF
abundance: -; j_gene: TRBJ2-3; v_gene: TRBV14; len: 15; d_gene: TRBD1; CDR3nt: TGTGCCAGCAGCCACGGACAGGGGGCGCAGGATACGCAGTATTTT; CDR3aa: CASSHGQGAQDTQYF
abundance: -; j_gene: TRBJ1-5; v_gene: TRBV9; len: 14; d_gene: TRBD1; CDR3nt: TGTGCCAGCAGCTCTACAGGGGGTAATCAGCCCCAGCATTTT; CDR3aa: CASSSTGGNQPQHF
abundance: few; j_gene: TRBJ2-2; v_gene: TRBV5-1; len: 13; d_gene: -; CDR3nt: TGCGCCAGCAGCGTTGCTAGCGCCGGGGAGCTGTTTTTT; CDR3aa: CASSVASAGELFF
abundance: -; j_gene: TRBJ2-5; v_gene: TRBV6-1; len: 14; d_gene: -; CDR3nt: TGTGCCAGCAGTCCTACAGGGAGAAAAGAGACCCAGTACTTC; CDR3aa: CASSPTGRKETQYF
abundance: -; j_gene: TRBJ2-7; v_gene: TRBV5-1; len: 14; d_gene: TRBD1; CDR3nt: TGCGCCAGCAGCACCGGGACAGGGGTCTACGAGCAGTACTTC; CDR3aa: CASSTGTGVYEQYF
abundance: -; j_gene: TRBJ1-2; v_gene: TRBV5-1; len: 16; d_gene: -; CDR3nt: TGCGCCAGCAGCTTAAGGTTTGGGACTTCTAACTATGGCTACACCTTC; CDR3aa: CASSLRFGTSNYGYTF
abundance: once; j_gene: TRBJ1-2; v_gene: TRBV9; len: 13; d_gene: TRBD1; CDR3nt: TGTGCCAGCAGCGAGGGGACAGTCTATGGCTACACCTTC; CDR3aa: CASSEGTVYGYTF
abundance: -; j_gene: TRBJ1-2; v_gene: TRBV4-3; len: 16; d_gene: TRBD1; CDR3nt: TGCGCCAGCAGCCAAAGGCCCCAGGGGGACCTCTATGGCTACACCTTC; CDR3aa: CASSQRPQGDLYGYTF
abundance: -; j_gene: TRBJ1-3; v_gene: TRBV21-1; len: 20; d_gene: -; CDR3nt: TGTGCCAGCAGCAAAGGATGGAAGGGCGGGCTCGTGCTGGCTGGAAACACCATATATTTT; CDR3aa: CASSKGWKGGLVLAGNTIYF
abundance: -; j_gene: TRBJ1-1; v_gene: TRBV11-2; len: 15; d_gene: -; CDR3nt: TGTGCCAGCAGCTTAGATTTTGCCAGGGCCCTCGAAGCTTTCTTT; CDR3aa: CASSLDFARALEAFF
abundance: -; j_gene: TRBJ2-5; v_gene: TRBV25-1; len: 14; d_gene: TRBD2; CDR3nt: TGTGCCAGCAGTGAAACTAGCGTACAAGAGACCCAGTACTTC; CDR3aa: CASSETSVQETQYF
abundance: -; j_gene: TRBJ2-5; v_gene: TRBV7-8; len: 13; d_gene: TRBD1; CDR3nt: TGTGCCAGCAGCGTGGGACAGCAAGAGACCCAGTACTTC; CDR3aa: CASSVGQQETQYF